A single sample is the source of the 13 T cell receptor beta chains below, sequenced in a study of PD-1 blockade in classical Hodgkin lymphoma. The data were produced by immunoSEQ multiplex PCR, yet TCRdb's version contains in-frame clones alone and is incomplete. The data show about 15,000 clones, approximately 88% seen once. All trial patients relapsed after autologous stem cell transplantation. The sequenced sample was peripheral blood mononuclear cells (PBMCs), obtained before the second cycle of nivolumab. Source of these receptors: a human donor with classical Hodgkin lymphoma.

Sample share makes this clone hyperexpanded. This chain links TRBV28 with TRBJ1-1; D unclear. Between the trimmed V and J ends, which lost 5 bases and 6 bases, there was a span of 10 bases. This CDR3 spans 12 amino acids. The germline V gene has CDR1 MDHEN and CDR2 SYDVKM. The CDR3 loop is CASSPTGPEAFF. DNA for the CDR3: TGTGCCAGCAGTCCCACGGGCCCTGAAGCTTTCTTT.

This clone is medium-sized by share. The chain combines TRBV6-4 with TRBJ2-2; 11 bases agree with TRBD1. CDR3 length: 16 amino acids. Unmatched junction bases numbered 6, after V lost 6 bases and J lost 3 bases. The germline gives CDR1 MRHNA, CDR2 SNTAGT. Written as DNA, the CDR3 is TGTGCCAGCAGCCTCGGACAGGGGGCGGACACCGGGGAGCTGTTTTTT. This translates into CASSLGQGADTGELFF.

The CDR3 bases are TGTGCCAGCAGCGTGCCGGGGGCTGAGGAGCTGTTTTTT. Residues: CASSVPGAEELFF. This rearrangement joins TRBV5-6 to TRBJ2-2; possibly TRBD1 or TRBD2 for D (6 bases each). CDR1 is SGHDT and CDR2 is YYEEEE in the germline V gene. The V gene lost 4 bases and the J gene lost 10 bases, with 14 bases spanning the gap. The CDR3 runs to 13 residues.

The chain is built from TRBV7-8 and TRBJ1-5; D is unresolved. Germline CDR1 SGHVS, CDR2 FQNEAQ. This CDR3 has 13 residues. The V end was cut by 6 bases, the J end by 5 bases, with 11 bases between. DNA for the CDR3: TGTGCCAGCAGTTCACACTTGGATCAGCCCCAGCATTTT. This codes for CASSSHLDQPQHF.

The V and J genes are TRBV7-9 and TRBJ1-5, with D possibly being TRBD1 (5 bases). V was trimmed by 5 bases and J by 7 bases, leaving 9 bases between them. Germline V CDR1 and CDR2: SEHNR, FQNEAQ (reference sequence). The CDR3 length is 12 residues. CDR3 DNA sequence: TGTGCCAGCAGCGGGGGGTCGCAGCCCCAGCATTTT. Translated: CASSGGSQPQHF.

CDR3 in DNA: TGCGCCAGCAGCCCGGCACAGAGCTCCTACGAGCAGTACTTC. This sequence encodes CASSPAQSSYEQYF. The chain is built from TRBV4-1 and TRBJ2-7; D ambiguous. Germline V CDR1 and CDR2: MGHRA, YSYEKL. CDR3 length equals 14 residues. V gave up 4 bases and J gave up 0 bases, with 10 bases separating them.

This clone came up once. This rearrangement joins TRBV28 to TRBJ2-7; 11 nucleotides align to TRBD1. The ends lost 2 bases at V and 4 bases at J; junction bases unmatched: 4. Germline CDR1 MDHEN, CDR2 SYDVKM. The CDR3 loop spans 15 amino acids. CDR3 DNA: TGTGCCAGCAGTTTACCTGGGACAGGGGGTTACGAGCAGTACTTC. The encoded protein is CASSLPGTGGYEQYF.

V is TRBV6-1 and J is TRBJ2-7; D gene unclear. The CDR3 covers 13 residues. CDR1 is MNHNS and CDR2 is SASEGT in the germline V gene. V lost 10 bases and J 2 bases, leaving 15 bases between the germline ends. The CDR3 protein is CATDDGTAYEQYF. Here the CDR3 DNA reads TGTGCCACGGACGACGGAACCGCCTACGAGCAGTACTTC.

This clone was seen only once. The CDR3 reads CAWSVLGSYNSPLHF. CDR3 bases: TGTGCCTGGAGTGTACTGGGCAGCTATAATTCACCCCTCCACTTT. The genes are TRBV30 and TRBJ1-6; no clear D. From germline, CDR1 is GTSNPN and CDR2 SVGIG (reference sequence). The CDR3 loop spans 15 amino acids. The V end was cut by 0 bases, the J end by 3 bases, with 9 bases between.

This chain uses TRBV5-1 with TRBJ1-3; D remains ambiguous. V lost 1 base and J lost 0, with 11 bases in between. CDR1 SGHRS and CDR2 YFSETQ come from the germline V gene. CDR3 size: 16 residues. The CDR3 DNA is TGCGCCAGCAGCTTGTCCCCACTAGACTCTGGAAACACCATATATTTT. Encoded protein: CASSLSPLDSGNTIYF.

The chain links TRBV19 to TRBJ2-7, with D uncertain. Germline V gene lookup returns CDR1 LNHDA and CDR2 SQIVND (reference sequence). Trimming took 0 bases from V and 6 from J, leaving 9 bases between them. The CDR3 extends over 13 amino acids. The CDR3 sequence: CASSIEGRVEQYF. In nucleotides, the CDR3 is TGTGCCAGTAGTATAGAGGGTAGGGTCGAGCAGTACTTC.

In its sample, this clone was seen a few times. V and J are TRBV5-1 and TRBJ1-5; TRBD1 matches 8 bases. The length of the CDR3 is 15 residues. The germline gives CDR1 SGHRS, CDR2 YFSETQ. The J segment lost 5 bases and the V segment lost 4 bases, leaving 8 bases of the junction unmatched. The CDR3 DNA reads TGCGCCAGCAGCCCTTGGACAGGGAAGGATCAGCCCCAGCATTTT. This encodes CASSPWTGKDQPQHF.

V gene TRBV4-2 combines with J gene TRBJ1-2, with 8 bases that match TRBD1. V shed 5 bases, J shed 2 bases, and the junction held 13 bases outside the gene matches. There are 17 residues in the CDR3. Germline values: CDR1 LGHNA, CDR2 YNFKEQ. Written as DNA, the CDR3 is TGTGCCAGCAGCTCCGGCCGGGACAGGTCGTACAACTATGGCTACACCTTC. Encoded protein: CASSSGRDRSYNYGYTF.